One and the same sample provided the 22 T cell receptor beta chains below, sequenced in a study of T cell responses to AZD1222 COVID-19 vaccine. Measured with immunoSEQ multiplex PCR; TCRdb has only the in-frame clones, and not every one. The data hold about 130,000 clones, with 88% observed a single time. The starting material was peripheral blood, obtained on day 0 of MenACWY control vaccination. These receptors were collected from an adult in good health.

The chain carries TRBV5-6 and TRBJ1-4; TRBD1 matches at 7 bases. CDR1 is SGHDT and CDR2 is YYEEEE in the germline V gene. After removal of 0 bases from V and 2 bases from J, the junction contained 4 bases not matched to a gene. The CDR3 has 16 residues. The DNA of the CDR3 is TGTGCCAGCAGCTTGGTCAGGGGGGCCACTAATGAAAAACTGTTTTTT. Protein product: CASSLVRGATNEKLFF. The complete variable domain, with remaining parts taken from reference TRBV5-6 and TRBJ1-4, reads DAGVTQSPTHLIKTRGQQVTLRCSPKSGHDTVSWYQQALGQGPQFIFQYYEEEERQRGNFPDRFSGHQFPNYSSELNVNALLLGDSALYLCASSLVRGATNEKLFFGSGTQLSVL.

The V gene is TRBV18, the J gene TRBJ2-7, with D maybe TRBD2 (6 bases). CDR1 is KGHSH and CDR2 is LQKENI in the germline V gene. The CDR3 extends over 12 amino acids. The ends were cut back, 2 bases at V and 6 bases at J, with 8 bases in the middle. CDR3 bases: TGTGCCAGCTCACCAGGCGGGACCGAGCAGTACTTC. Protein: CASSPGGTEQYF.

This CDR3 is CSVEGMKAEAFF. As DNA, the CDR3 is TGCAGCGTTGAAGGGATGAAGGCTGAAGCTTTCTTT. This chain joins TRBV29-1 and TRBJ1-1; no reliable D call. Germline values: CDR1 SQVTM, CDR2 ANQGSEA. The length of the CDR3 is 12 residues. The germline V and J ends were trimmed by 1 base and 6 bases, with 9 bases remaining between them. Combining the CDR3 with reference TRBV29-1 and TRBJ1-1 gives the whole variable domain SAVISQKPSRDICQRGTSLTIQCQVDSQVTMMFWYRQQPGQSLTLIATANQGSEATYESGFVIDKFPISRPNLTFSTLTVSNMSPEDSSIYLCSVEGMKAEAFFGQGTRLTVV.

Written as DNA, the CDR3 is TGTGCCAGCAGCTTGCCTTTCTACGAGCAGTACTTC. Translated: CASSLPFYEQYF. The rearrangement joins TRBV5-4 to TRBJ2-7, with D unresolved. CDR3 length equals 12 residues. Germline V gene data show CDR1 as SGHNT and CDR2 as YYREEE (reference sequence). V was clipped by 1 base and J by 3 bases, with 5 bases between them. The full variable domain, in which reference TRBV5-4 and TRBJ2-7 provide the parts outside the CDR3, is ETGVTQSPTHLIKTRGQQVTLRCSSQSGHNTVSWYQQALGQGPQFIFQYYREEENGRGNFPPRFSGLQFPNYSSELNVNALELDDSALYLCASSLPFYEQYFGPGTRLTVT.

The chain uses TRBV7-3 and TRBJ2-7; no definite D call. There are 13 residues in the CDR3. V was shortened by 1 base and J by 8 bases, with 12 bases between the two germline ends. From germline, CDR1 is SGHTA and CDR2 FQGTGA. CDR3 bases: TGTGCCAGCAGCTTAATACACAATTCCCAGCAGTACTTC. Translated, it gives CASSLIHNSQQYF.

J is TRBJ2-3 and V is TRBV9; D not certain. Germline CDR1 SGDLS, CDR2 YYNGEE. V dropped 0 bases and J dropped 2 bases, with 7 bases sitting between them. CDR3 size: 14 residues. DNA for the CDR3: TGTGCCAGCAGCGTAGTAGAGATCACAGATACGCAGTATTTT. Its protein product is CASSVVEITDTQYF.

The chain employs TRBV7-3 and TRBJ2-5; no clear D. V was trimmed by 1 base and J by 2 bases, leaving 11 bases between them. Germline-derived CDR1 and CDR2 are SGHTA and FQGTGA. The CDR3 length is 15 residues. CDR3 residues: CASSLNGLDQETQYF. The DNA of the CDR3 is TGTGCCAGCAGCTTAAATGGGCTAGATCAAGAGACCCAGTACTTC.

This clone has only a few counts. V is TRBV5-1 and J is TRBJ2-1; D is unclear. The CDR3 has 16 amino acids. CDR1 and CDR2 from the germline V gene are SGHRS and YFSETQ. V was pared by 4 bases and J by 7 bases, with 21 bases between. For the CDR3, the DNA is TGCGCCAGCAGCCAAGGCAACCTCAGACTGATTAATGAGCAGTTCTTC. It codes for CASSQGNLRLINEQFF.

V gene TRBV13 combines with J gene TRBJ2-7, with 7 bases identical to TRBD1. V was clipped by 1 base and J by 6 bases; unmatched bases: 3. Germline V CDR1 and CDR2: PRHDT, FYEKMQ (reference sequence). The CDR3 runs 13 residues. The CDR3, as DNA: TGTGCCAGCAGCTTAGAACAGGGGACCGAGCAGTACTTC. The encoded protein is CASSLEQGTEQYF.

V gene TRBV5-1 combines with J gene TRBJ2-1; 7 positions match TRBD2. Germline V gene sequence: CDR1 SGHRS, CDR2 YFSETQ. This CDR3 contains 16 residues. V shed 4 bases and J 0 bases; nucleotides not matched to a gene: 7. The DNA of the CDR3 is TGCGCCAGCAGCCGGGACTACCGTAGCTCCTACAATGAGCAGTTCTTC. Protein product: CASSRDYRSSYNEQFF.

V is TRBV5-4 and J is TRBJ1-1, with TRBD1 as a possible D gene (5 bases). This CDR3 comprises 15 residues. Trimming pared 4 bases from V and 2 bases from J, leaving 15 bases between. Germline V CDR1 and CDR2: SGHNT, YYREEE (reference sequence). The CDR3 spells CASSRDLGANTEAFF. DNA of the CDR3: TGTGCCAGCAGCAGGGACCTCGGAGCAAACACTGAAGCTTTCTTT.

This rearrangement joins TRBV3-1 (or the pseudogene TRBV3-2) to TRBJ2-7; the match to TRBD2 covers 8 bases. Germline V CDR1 and CDR2: LGHDT, YNNKEL (reference sequence). The CDR3 length is 15 residues. V gave up 4 bases and J gave up 1 base; unmatched junction bases: 6. CDR3: CASSPLAGLSYEQYF. Here the CDR3 DNA reads TGTGCCAGCAGCCCTCTAGCGGGTCTTTCCTACGAGCAGTACTTC.

J is TRBJ2-2 and V is TRBV3-1 (or the pseudogene TRBV3-2), with 8 bases matching TRBD2. This CDR3 contains 14 residues. V lost 6 bases, J lost 6 bases, and 6 bases stayed unmatched. Germline lookup yields CDR1 LGHDT and CDR2 YNNKEL (reference sequence). DNA for the CDR3: TGTGCCAGCAGGGTAGCGGGAAGAGCCGGGGAGCTGTTTTTT. Its protein is CASRVAGRAGELFF.

This clone appeared once. The chain couples TRBV5-6 to TRBJ1-1; weak D call: TRBD1 (5 bases). CDR3 length: 17 residues. V lost 0 bases to trimming and J lost 0 bases, with 15 bases between them. Germline loops: CDR1 SGHDT, CDR2 YYEEEE. CDR3 region: CASSLVRWGSVNTEAFF. DNA of the CDR3: TGTGCCAGCAGCTTGGTGCGGTGGGGGTCGGTGAACACTGAAGCTTTCTTT.

The chain has TRBV2 and TRBJ1-5, with 8 positions matching TRBD1. CDR3 length: 13 residues. Germline-derived CDR1 and CDR2 are SNHLY and FYNNEI. V shed 7 bases and J 6 bases; nucleotides not matched to a gene: 5. The CDR3 nucleotides read TGTGCCAGCAAAGGACAGGGAGGTCAGCCCCAGCATTTT. It is translated as CASKGQGGQPQHF.

V usage is TRBV24-1 and J usage is TRBJ1-2; D unclear. This CDR3 comprises 13 residues. Germline CDR1 and CDR2: KGHDR and SFDVKD. The V end was cut by 6 bases, the J end by 4 bases, with 11 bases between. CDR3 sequence (DNA): TGTGCCACCAGTCCGGGGATAGGCTATGGCTACACCTTC. As protein: CATSPGIGYGYTF.

This clone occurred once. CDR3 protein: CASSPGLAGAGDEQYF. The CDR3 bases are TGTGCCAGCAGCCCGGGACTAGCGGGAGCGGGGGACGAGCAGTACTTC. The V gene is TRBV7-9, the J gene TRBJ2-7, with 14 bases that match TRBD2. The CDR3 is 16 residues long. The germline gives CDR1 SEHNR, CDR2 FQNEAQ (reference sequence). Trimming cost V 5 bases and J 5 bases; bases outside gene matches: 8.

This clone came up once. The gene calls are TRBV28 and TRBJ1-5, with 7 bases lining up with TRBD1. The CDR3 runs 18 residues. Germline CDR1 MDHEN, CDR2 SYDVKM. With 5 bases clipped from V and 1 base from J, the junction kept 14 bases outside the gene matches. The CDR3 reads CASSPRTVGQVSNQPQHF. The CDR3 DNA is TGTGCCAGCAGTCCGAGAACCGTCGGACAGGTGAGCAATCAGCCCCAGCATTTT.

The chain employs TRBV7-9 and TRBJ2-3, with D perhaps matching TRBD2 (6 bases). Trimming pared 6 bases from V and 2 bases from J, leaving 12 bases between. The CDR3 contains 14 residues. Germline CDR1 is SEHNR and CDR2 is FQNEAQ (reference sequence). CDR3 sequence (DNA): TGTGCCAGCAGGCGGGACGGGAACACAGATACGCAGTATTTT. Protein product: CASRRDGNTDTQYF.

This chain links TRBV28 with TRBJ2-7, with D perhaps matching TRBD1 (8 bases). V lost 1 base and J lost 3, with 13 bases in between. CDR3 size: 15 residues. Germline V gene lookup returns CDR1 MDHEN and CDR2 SYDVKM. The CDR3 here is CASSLYRGGIYEQYF. Here the CDR3 DNA reads TGTGCCAGCAGTTTATACAGGGGGGGAATCTACGAGCAGTACTTC.

The genes are TRBV5-4 and TRBJ2-5, with 9 bases lining up with TRBD2. CDR3 size: 15 residues. The junction had 6 bases not matched to a gene; V was cut back by 2 bases and J by 4 bases. The germline CDR1 and CDR2 sequences are SGHNT and YYREEE (reference sequence). The CDR3 nucleotides read TGTGCCAGCAGCTTAGGGACTAGCCTCGGAGAGACCCAGTACTTC. Its protein product is CASSLGTSLGETQYF.

The chain uses TRBV4-1 and TRBJ2-7; TRBD1 agrees at 8 bases. This CDR3 region has 14 residues. Germline V lookup: CDR1 MGHRA, CDR2 YSYEKL. J was trimmed by 5 bases and V by 6 bases; bases with no gene match: 9. The CDR3: CASSFDQGADEQYF. The CDR3 nucleotides read TGCGCCAGCAGTTTTGACCAGGGGGCCGACGAGCAGTACTTC.